These 29 T cell receptor beta chains share one sample of origin, sequenced in a study of beta chain features in type 1 diabetes. All of the isolated RNA was reverse transcribed, so expressed TCRB transcripts were sequenced. The protocol was immunoSEQ multiplex PCR, while the TCRdb copy is restricted to in-frame clones and leaves out a portion. This sample carries fewer than 200,000 clones, around 8% of them seen once, and the ten largest clones take 0.65%. The sequenced material came from central memory CD4+ T cells from blood. All receptors derive from a man in his late teens or twenties in good health.

This clone was seen many times. This chain links TRBV9 with TRBJ2-3, with D tentatively TRBD1 (6 bases). The CDR3 totals 15 residues. Germline assignment: CDR1 SGDLS and CDR2 YYNGEE. V lost 4 bases and J 7 bases, leaving 19 bases between the germline ends. The CDR3 protein is CASSSLGAPGYTQYF. In DNA form, the CDR3 reads TGTGCCAGCAGCTCTCTGGGGGCTCCTGGGTATACGCAGTATTTT.

This clone was found a few times. V gene TRBV4-1 combines with J gene TRBJ2-1; TRBD2 matches 14 bases. This CDR3 spans 21 amino acids. After removal of 0 bases from V and 4 bases from J, the junction contained 14 bases not matched to a gene. Germline CDR1 is MGHRA and CDR2 is YSYEKL. In DNA, the CDR3 is TGCGCCAGCAGCCAAGATATGGGGACTAGCGGGAGTTTGGGGGTTTACAATGAGCAGTTCTTC. This translates into CASSQDMGTSGSLGVYNEQFF.

This clone was recorded a few times. The rearrangement uses TRBV7-9 and TRBJ2-5, with D possibly being TRBD2 (5 bases). Germline CDR1 is SEHNR and CDR2 is FQNEAQ (reference sequence). This CDR3 has 16 amino acids. V was shortened by 1 base and J by 5 bases, with 17 bases between the two germline ends. CDR3 protein: CASSLDRGTHLETQYF. The CDR3 bases are TGTGCCAGCAGCTTAGATCGGGGAACCCACTTGGAGACCCAGTACTTC.

The chain links TRBV7-3 to TRBJ2-2; TRBD2 aligns across 8 bases. Trimming at V came to 5 bases and at J to 0 bases, leaving 5 bases not matched to a gene. CDR3 length: 16 amino acids. Germline lookup yields CDR1 SGHTA and CDR2 FQGTGA. The CDR3 here is CASSVRGGANTGELFF. DNA of the CDR3: TGTGCCAGCAGCGTCCGGGGGGGCGCGAACACCGGGGAGCTGTTTTTT.

The chain uses TRBV28 and TRBJ1-1; TRBD1 is a possible D gene (5 bases). The germline V and J ends were trimmed by 2 bases and 1 base, with 14 bases remaining between them. The CDR3 is made up of 16 amino acids. Germline V CDR1 and CDR2: MDHEN, SYDVKM. In nucleotides, the CDR3 is TGTGCCAGCAGTTTAGGGGGTCTCGGGGGGAACACTGAAGCTTTCTTT. Its protein product is CASSLGGLGGNTEAFF.

This chain joins TRBV28 and TRBJ2-7, with D possibly TRBD1 on 6 matching bases. Trimming shortened V by 6 bases and J by 0 bases, and 12 bases separated the two germline ends. Germline loops: CDR1 MDHEN, CDR2 SYDVKM. This CDR3 is built from 14 residues. CDR3 region: CASRTTGFSYEQYF. The DNA of the CDR3 is TGTGCCAGCAGAACTACAGGGTTCTCCTACGAGCAGTACTTC.

This clone was found a few times. V usage is TRBV27 and J usage is TRBJ2-5; 7 positions match TRBD2. V trimming: 10 bases; J trimming: 2 bases; junction bases outside the gene matches: 7. Germline V gives CDR1 MNHEY, CDR2 SMNVEV (reference sequence). The CDR3 is 13 amino acids. The DNA for the CDR3 is TGTGCCACCAATAACGGGGGGCAAGAGACCCAGTACTTC. Its translation: CATNNGGQETQYF.

This clone has at least ten counts. This rearrangement joins TRBV30 to TRBJ2-7; D possibly corresponds to TRBD2 (5 bases). Germline V gene lookup returns CDR1 GTSNPN and CDR2 SVGIG (reference sequence). The CDR3 sequence is 13 residues long. V gave up 3 bases and J gave up 6 bases, with 15 bases separating them. CDR3 residues: CAWRRTSGSEQYF. Written as DNA, the CDR3 is TGTGCCTGGAGACGGACCTCGGGATCCGAGCAGTACTTC.

Ten or more counts support this clone. The CDR3 spells CAWRKPGHMNTEAFF. CDR3 sequence (DNA): TGTGCCTGGAGGAAACCGGGACACATGAACACTGAAGCTTTCTTT. The chain uses TRBV30 and TRBJ1-1; tentative D call: TRBD1 (6 bases). The germline gives CDR1 GTSNPN, CDR2 SVGIG (reference sequence). The CDR3 contains 15 residues. Deletions cut 3 bases from V and 0 bases from J, with 14 bases between. Using reference TRBV30 and TRBJ1-1 for the parts outside the CDR3, the full variable domain is SQTIHQWPATLVQPVGSPLSLECTVEGTSNPNLYWYRQAAGRGLQLLFYSVGIGQISSEVPQNLSASRPQDRQFILSSKKLLLSDSGFYLCAWRKPGHMNTEAFFGQGTRLTVV.

This rearrangement joins TRBV5-4 to TRBJ2-5; 9 nucleotides align to TRBD2. TRBJ2-7 explains the end of the DNA better; the J call may be wrong. Germline-derived CDR1 and CDR2 are SGHNT and YYREEE (reference sequence). CDR3 length equals 13 residues. The CDR3 nucleotides are TGTGCCAGCAGCTTGGAACTAGCGGGCGAGCAGTACTTC. It is translated as CASSLELAGEQYF.

J is TRBJ2-5 and V is TRBV5-4; 10 bases line up with TRBD2. Germline-derived CDR1 and CDR2 are SGHNT and YYREEE (reference sequence). The J segment lost 2 bases and the V segment lost 9 bases, leaving 10 bases of the junction unmatched. CDR3 length: 15 residues. CDR3 DNA sequence: TGTGCCACCACGCGGGGTAGCGGGGGGCAAGAGACCCAGTACTTC. Its protein is CATTRGSGGQETQYF.

A few counts support this clone. The rearrangement links TRBV7-8 to TRBJ1-5; D not certain. The CDR3 is 15 amino acids. The V gene lost 1 base and the J gene lost 4 bases, with 11 bases spanning the gap. From germline, CDR1 is SGHVS and CDR2 FQNEAQ. The CDR3 DNA sequence: TGTGCCAGCAGCTTAGGGGCAGGAGGTAATCAGCCCCAGCATTTT. Its translation is CASSLGAGGNQPQHF.

This chain uses TRBV28 with TRBJ1-4; 7 bases fit TRBD1. CDR1 is MDHEN, CDR2 SYDVKM, per germline. The V and J ends lost 3 bases and 8 bases, in that order; junction bases with no gene match: 12. The CDR3 extends over 16 amino acids. In DNA, the CDR3 is TGTGCCAGCAGTTTGGGGCAGACAGGGCAAGCCGAAAAACTGTTTTTT. This translates into CASSLGQTGQAEKLFF.

This clone came up a few times. This chain links TRBV28 with TRBJ2-7; a possible D gene is TRBD2 (5 bases). Germline CDR1 is MDHEN and CDR2 is SYDVKM. V lost 6 bases and J lost 3, with 18 bases in between. The CDR3 sequence is 15 residues long. The DNA for the CDR3 is TGTGCCAGCAGATCCTGGGGAGCGGAGGACTACGAGCAGTACTTC. Its translation is CASRSWGAEDYEQYF.

The V gene is TRBV9, the J gene TRBJ1-2, with D tentatively TRBD1 (5 bases). Per germline, CDR1 SGDLS and CDR2 YYNGEE. With 4 bases removed from V and 1 base from J, the gap between germline ends came to 17 bases. CDR3 length: 16 residues. As DNA, the CDR3 is TGTGCCAGCAGCCCCTCCTACGGCAGGGATAACTATGGCTACACCTTC. Its protein is CASSPSYGRDNYGYTF. Supplemented by reference TRBV9 and TRBJ1-2, the full variable domain reads DSGVTQTPKHLITATGQRVTLRCSPRSGDLSVYWYQQSLDQGLQFLIQYYNGEERAKGNILERFSAQQFPDLHSELNLSSLELGDSALYFCASSPSYGRDNYGYTFGSGTRLTVV.

This clone was counted at least ten times. J is TRBJ2-2 and V is TRBV7-9; TRBD1 might be the D (6 bases). V lost 10 bases to trimming and J lost 2 bases, with 17 bases between them. CDR3 length: 15 residues. Germline V gene lookup returns CDR1 SEHNR and CDR2 FQNEAQ (reference sequence). Written as DNA, the CDR3 is TGTGCCACCCAAGTTCAACAGGGTAACACCGGGGAGCTGTTTTTT. Translating it yields CATQVQQGNTGELFF.

This chain links TRBV15 with TRBJ2-2; TRBD2 is a possible D gene (6 bases). Trimming left V 5 bases short and J 5 bases short, with 15 bases between. The CDR3 consists of 15 residues. Germline lookup yields CDR1 LNHNV and CDR2 YYDKDF (reference sequence). CDR3 DNA sequence: TGTGCCACCAGCGAAGGGGACTCACATACCGGGGAGCTGTTTTTT. It encodes CATSEGDSHTGELFF.

This clone was seen many times. This chain joins TRBV25-1 and TRBJ2-1; perhaps TRBD2 as D (5 bases). Germline CDR1 reads MGHDK; CDR2 reads SYGVNS. The CDR3 is 14 residues long. V lost 6 bases and J 5 bases, leaving 14 bases between the germline ends. The CDR3 loop reads CASRSGLNNNEQFF. CDR3 DNA: TGTGCCAGCAGATCAGGACTCAACAACAATGAGCAGTTCTTC. The whole variable domain, remainder taken from reference TRBV25-1 and TRBJ2-1, is EADIYQTPRYLVIGTGKKITLECSQTMGHDKMYWYQQDPGMELHLIHYSYGVNSTEKGDLSSESTVSRIRTEHFPLTLESARPSHTSQYLCASRSGLNNNEQFFGPGTRLTVL.

This clone was picked up a small number of times. V and J are TRBV29-1 and TRBJ2-7, with TRBD1 matching 7 bases. Germline V gives CDR1 SQVTM, CDR2 ANQGSEA. The J segment lost 2 bases and the V segment lost 4 bases, leaving 5 bases of the junction unmatched. The CDR3 covers 13 residues. The CDR3 DNA reads TGCAGCGTTGGACAGGGTAAAGCCTACGAGCAGTACTTC. This translates into CSVGQGKAYEQYF.

This chain connects TRBV7-8 to TRBJ1-1; D possibly corresponds to TRBD1 (6 bases). This CDR3 spans 14 amino acids. V was cut by 5 bases and J by 2 bases, with 12 bases left in between. Per germline, CDR1 SGHVS and CDR2 FQNEAQ. In DNA, the CDR3 is TGTGCCAGCAGCGTGACAGGCCCCAACACTGAAGCTTTCTTT. It yields the protein CASSVTGPNTEAFF.

This clone has more than one count but fewer than ten. J is TRBJ1-2 and V is TRBV29-1; D is unresolved. CDR1 and CDR2 (germline): SQVTM, ANQGSEA. Trimming stripped 3 bases from V and 5 bases from J, with 7 bases between. The CDR3 extends over 11 amino acids. The CDR3 bases are TGCAGCGTTGAGAGAGAATATGGCTACACCTTC. Protein: CSVEREYGYTF.

This clone was observed a few times. V usage is TRBV5-1 and J usage is TRBJ1-3; no firm D call. Germline values: CDR1 SGHRS, CDR2 YFSETQ. The CDR3 loop spans 14 amino acids. With 0 bases removed from V and 2 bases from J, the gap between germline ends came to 6 bases. The CDR3 loop is CASSLAGAGNTIYF. The CDR3 DNA is TGCGCCAGCAGCTTGGCCGGAGCTGGAAACACCATATATTTT.

This clone was observed a few times. The J gene is TRBJ2-1, the V gene TRBV6-6; D gene ambiguous. Germline CDR1 reads MNHNY; CDR2 reads SVGAGI (reference sequence). The CDR3 covers 16 residues. V gave up 2 bases and J gave up 3 bases, with 14 bases separating them. The CDR3, as DNA: TGTGCCAGCAGTTACGGGTACAGCCAAATCTACAATGAGCAGTTCTTC. Its translation is CASSYGYSQIYNEQFF.

This clone was observed at least ten times. V gene TRBV5-4 combines with J gene TRBJ1-2; D remains ambiguous. Trimming shortened V by 2 bases and J by 2 bases, and 16 bases separated the two germline ends. Germline V lookup: CDR1 SGHNT, CDR2 YYREEE (reference sequence). This CDR3 spans 16 amino acids. Written as DNA, the CDR3 is TGTGCCAGCAGCTTCCCTGAGGTGCGCCGAAACTATGGCTACACCTTC. Amino acids: CASSFPEVRRNYGYTF.

The V gene is TRBV27, the J gene TRBJ2-5, with a tentative D call TRBD1 (5 bases). V was shortened by 2 bases and J by 2 bases, with 6 bases between the two germline ends. CDR3 size: 13 residues. In germline, CDR1 is MNHEY, CDR2 SMNVEV (reference sequence). CDR3 sequence (DNA): TGTGCCAGCAGTTTAGGGGCTCAAGAGACCCAGTACTTC. Its protein is CASSLGAQETQYF.

The chain joins TRBV4-1 to TRBJ1-5, with D maybe TRBD1 (5 bases). This CDR3 spans 16 amino acids. Trimming pared 2 bases from V and 3 bases from J, leaving 14 bases between. Per the germline V gene, CDR1 is MGHRA and CDR2 is YSYEKL. CDR3 sequence: CASSQIGATVNQPQHF. The CDR3 nucleotides are TGCGCCAGCAGCCAAATTGGGGCGACAGTCAATCAGCCCCAGCATTTT.

V gene TRBV6-7 combines with J gene TRBJ1-5; tentatively, D is TRBD1 (6 bases). TRBV6-7 is recorded as an ORF, its role being uncertain. V shed 4 bases and J shed 0 bases, with 16 bases lying between them. This CDR3 region has 17 residues. The CDR3 loop is CASSSNRVGISNQPQHF. The CDR3 bases are TGTGCCAGCAGTTCGAACAGGGTTGGGATTAGCAATCAGCCCCAGCATTTT.

The table lists this clone with many counts. The CDR3, as DNA: TGTGCCAGCAGCCAGCCCCCCGGACTACCTCTGCGGCAGTATTTT. Amino acid sequence: CASSQPPGLPLRQYF. The rearrangement uses TRBV14 and TRBJ2-3; the D gene is possibly TRBD2 (6 bases). Germline V CDR1 and CDR2: SGHDN, FVKESK. V was trimmed by 3 bases and J by 11 bases, leaving 21 bases between them. There are 15 residues in the CDR3.

This clone has just a few counts. This rearrangement joins TRBV28 to TRBJ2-7; D is undetermined. V lost 8 bases, J lost 0 bases, and 14 bases lay in between. The germline V gene encodes CDR1 MDHEN and CDR2 SYDVKM. The CDR3 contains 14 residues. The CDR3 here is CASFPGRHSYEQYF. The CDR3 coding sequence is TGTGCCAGCTTCCCCGGCCGACACTCCTACGAGCAGTACTTC. Filled out from reference TRBV28 and TRBJ2-7, the complete variable domain reads DVKVTQSSRYLVKRTGEKVFLECVQDMDHENMFWYRQDPGLGLRLIYFSYDVKMKEKGDIPEGYSVSREKKERFSLILESASTNQTSMYLCASFPGRHSYEQYFGPGTRLTVT.